This is a list of T cell receptor beta chains from one sample in a study of CD8+ T cells in alopecia areata. Sequenced by immunoSEQ multiplex PCR; TCRdb stores in-frame clones only, minus some. The data hold about 82,000 clones, with just over 50% observed a single time. The sequenced sample was NKG2D-high CD8+ T cells sorted from blood. The receptors derive from a human donor with alopecia areata. Both conserved end residues are part of each CDR3. Each record gives: D gene, clone size, J gene, V gene, CDR3 protein, CDR3 DNA. The D gene is left open where the match is weak. Not all rows give a size; the values are once, few, many and, for expanded clones, a class.

d_call: .; clone_size: once; j_call: TRBJ1-2; v_call: TRBV2; cdr3_aa: CASSESYGYTF; cdr3_nt: TGTGCCAGCAGTGAGTCCTATGGCTACACCTTC
d_call: .; clone_size: .; j_call: TRBJ2-7; v_call: TRBV7-8; cdr3_aa: CASSPSNEQYF; cdr3_nt: TGTGCCAGCAGCCCCAGTAACGAGCAGTACTTC
d_call: .; clone_size: .; j_call: TRBJ2-7; v_call: TRBV7-9; cdr3_aa: CASSPGGGSYEQYF; cdr3_nt: TGTGCCAGCAGCCCAGGAGGGGGGTCCTACGAGCAGTACTTC
d_call: TRBD1; clone_size: .; j_call: TRBJ2-5; v_call: TRBV29-1; cdr3_aa: CSVEGSTGFGETQYF; cdr3_nt: TGCAGCGTTGAAGGGTCGACAGGGTTTGGAGAGACCCAGTACTTC
d_call: TRBD2; clone_size: few; j_call: TRBJ2-7; v_call: TRBV28; cdr3_aa: CASSFQLAGKYEQYF; cdr3_nt: TGTGCCAGCAGTTTCCAGCTAGCGGGGAAGTACGAGCAGTACTTC
d_call: .; clone_size: .; j_call: TRBJ2-7; v_call: TRBV7-9; cdr3_aa: CASSPEQTGTYEQYF; cdr3_nt: TGTGCCAGCAGCCCAGAACAGACAGGAACCTACGAGCAGTACTTC
d_call: TRBD1; clone_size: few; j_call: TRBJ2-4; v_call: TRBV5-1; cdr3_aa: CASSLSGTVMDIQYF; cdr3_nt: TGCGCCAGCAGCTTATCCGGGACAGTCATGGACATTCAGTACTTC
d_call: .; clone_size: .; j_call: TRBJ2-1; v_call: TRBV7-6; cdr3_aa: CASSLSSYEQFF; cdr3_nt: TGTGCCAGCAGCTTAAGTAGTTACGAGCAGTTCTTC
d_call: TRBD2; clone_size: few; j_call: TRBJ2-1; v_call: TRBV7-9; cdr3_aa: CASSSQGRGGRYEQFF; cdr3_nt: TGTGCCAGCAGCTCCCAGGGCCGCGGGGGGCGCTATGAGCAGTTCTTC
d_call: .; clone_size: .; j_call: TRBJ1-5; v_call: TRBV6-7; cdr3_aa: CASSYDLSTPQHF; cdr3_nt: TGTGCCAGCAGTTACGACCTGTCAACGCCCCAGCATTTT
d_call: TRBD1; clone_size: .; j_call: TRBJ2-5; v_call: TRBV28; cdr3_aa: CASSPIAGQDQETQYF; cdr3_nt: TGTGCCAGCAGTCCGATCGCGGGACAGGACCAAGAGACCCAGTACTTC
d_call: .; clone_size: .; j_call: TRBJ2-7; v_call: TRBV5-1; cdr3_aa: CASSPPWARSLTYEQYF; cdr3_nt: TGCGCCAGCAGCCCCCCCTGGGCCAGGTCGTTAACCTACGAGCAGTACTTC
d_call: TRBD2; clone_size: few; j_call: TRBJ2-1; v_call: TRBV6-5; cdr3_aa: CASSTTSGTQFF; cdr3_nt: TGTGCCAGCAGTACGACTAGCGGGACTCAGTTCTTC
d_call: .; clone_size: .; j_call: TRBJ2-7; v_call: TRBV5-6; cdr3_aa: CASSLGGGGEQYF; cdr3_nt: TGTGCCAGCAGCTTGGGAGGGGGAGGCGAGCAGTACTTC
d_call: TRBD2; clone_size: few; j_call: TRBJ2-1; v_call: TRBV29-1; cdr3_aa: CSANTRLANEQFF; cdr3_nt: TGCAGCGCTAACACCAGACTAGCCAATGAGCAGTTCTTC
d_call: .; clone_size: .; j_call: TRBJ2-7; v_call: TRBV4-1; cdr3_aa: CATGMGPGREQYF; cdr3_nt: TGCGCCACCGGGATGGGTCCGGGGCGCGAGCAGTACTTC
d_call: .; clone_size: .; j_call: TRBJ1-2; v_call: TRBV7-2; cdr3_aa: CASSSTGLPNGYTF; cdr3_nt: TGTGCCAGCAGCTCGACAGGCCTCCCCAATGGCTACACCTTC
d_call: .; clone_size: once; j_call: TRBJ2-7; v_call: TRBV4-1; cdr3_aa: CASSQERNEQYF; cdr3_nt: TGCGCCAGCAGCCAAGAAAGGAACGAGCAGTACTTC
d_call: .; clone_size: .; j_call: TRBJ2-7; v_call: TRBV7-9; cdr3_aa: CASSLEKYEQYF; cdr3_nt: TGTGCCAGCAGCTTAGAAAAGTACGAGCAGTACTTC
d_call: TRBD2; clone_size: .; j_call: TRBJ2-1; v_call: TRBV2; cdr3_aa: CASKERGPLDNEQFF; cdr3_nt: TGTGCCAGCAAGGAGCGGGGGCCACTAGACAATGAGCAGTTCTTC
d_call: .; clone_size: .; j_call: TRBJ2-7; v_call: TRBV11-2; cdr3_aa: CASSFGGPYEQYF; cdr3_nt: TGTGCCAGCAGCTTTGGGGGGCCCTACGAGCAGTACTTC
d_call: .; clone_size: .; j_call: TRBJ2-7; v_call: TRBV28; cdr3_aa: CASSLADYEQYF; cdr3_nt: TGTGCCAGCAGTTTAGCCGACTACGAGCAGTACTTC
d_call: .; clone_size: .; j_call: TRBJ2-2; v_call: TRBV29-1; cdr3_aa: CSAETAGELFF; cdr3_nt: TGCAGCGCAGAGACGGCCGGGGAGCTGTTTTTT
d_call: .; clone_size: .; j_call: TRBJ1-1; v_call: TRBV29-1; cdr3_aa: CSVWTNEAFF; cdr3_nt: TGCAGCGTATGGACAAATGAAGCTTTCTTT
d_call: .; clone_size: .; j_call: TRBJ2-1; v_call: TRBV28; cdr3_aa: CASSSPRLGEEQFF; cdr3_nt: TGTGCCAGCAGTTCCCCCCGACTAGGGGAGGAGCAGTTCTTC
d_call: TRBD2; clone_size: .; j_call: TRBJ2-7; v_call: TRBV27; cdr3_aa: CASSLMASGNLYEQYF; cdr3_nt: TGTGCCAGCAGTTTGATGGCTAGCGGGAACCTTTACGAGCAGTACTTC
d_call: .; clone_size: .; j_call: TRBJ2-7; v_call: TRBV7-9; cdr3_aa: CASSNRERYEQYF; cdr3_nt: TGTGCCAGCAGCAACAGGGAGCGCTACGAGCAGTACTTC
d_call: TRBD2; clone_size: .; j_call: TRBJ2-7; v_call: TRBV25-1; cdr3_aa: CASMGGSVYEQYF; cdr3_nt: TGTGCCAGCATGGGAGGGTCAGTGTACGAGCAGTACTTC
d_call: .; clone_size: .; j_call: TRBJ1-2; v_call: TRBV29-1; cdr3_aa: CSVVNRDNYGYTF; cdr3_nt: TGCAGCGTGGTTAACAGGGATAACTATGGCTACACCTTC
d_call: .; clone_size: .; j_call: TRBJ1-5; v_call: TRBV27; cdr3_aa: CASSLRAGYSNQPQHF; cdr3_nt: TGTGCCAGCAGTTTACGTGCCGGGTACAGCAATCAGCCCCAGCATTTT
d_call: TRBD2; clone_size: .; j_call: TRBJ2-3; v_call: TRBV7-9; cdr3_aa: CASSTGTKDTDTQYF; cdr3_nt: TGTGCCAGCAGTACCGGGACTAAGGACACAGATACGCAGTATTTT
d_call: TRBD1; clone_size: .; j_call: TRBJ1-4; v_call: TRBV30; cdr3_aa: CAWTGGDEKLFF; cdr3_nt: TGTGCCTGGACAGGGGGAGATGAAAAACTGTTTTTT
d_call: .; clone_size: .; j_call: TRBJ2-1; v_call: TRBV29-1; cdr3_aa: CSVVGFGRNNEQFF; cdr3_nt: TGCAGCGTTGTTGGGTTCGGACGGAACAATGAGCAGTTCTTC
d_call: TRBD1; clone_size: .; j_call: TRBJ2-1; v_call: TRBV7-9; cdr3_aa: CASSLGDRGSYNEQFF; cdr3_nt: TGTGCCAGCAGCTTAGGAGACAGGGGGTCATACAATGAGCAGTTCTTC
d_call: TRBD2; clone_size: .; j_call: TRBJ2-5; v_call: TRBV13; cdr3_aa: CASSKGALAGRETQYF; cdr3_nt: TGTGCCAGCAGCAAAGGCGCTCTAGCGGGGAGGGAGACCCAGTACTTC
d_call: .; clone_size: few; j_call: TRBJ1-1; v_call: TRBV29-1; cdr3_aa: CSVEGGGNTEAFF; cdr3_nt: TGCAGCGTTGAAGGCGGCGGTAACACTGAAGCTTTCTTT
d_call: TRBD1; clone_size: .; j_call: TRBJ1-5; v_call: TRBV29-1; cdr3_aa: CSIRTGENQPQHF; cdr3_nt: TGCAGCATCCGGACAGGTGAAAATCAGCCCCAGCATTTT
d_call: .; clone_size: .; j_call: TRBJ2-3; v_call: TRBV7-9; cdr3_aa: CASSPVRGDTQYF; cdr3_nt: TGTGCCAGCAGCCCAGTGCGTGGAGATACGCAGTATTTT